The entry below describes one TCR beta chain. This sample is part of a study of blood T cell repertoires in COVID-19. About the research overall: Acute-phase and convalescent COVID-19 samples originated in the United States, Italy and Spain.

Libraries were prepared by immunoSEQ multiplex PCR; TCRdb keeps only in-frame clonotypes and omits some of them. The sample has roughly 100,000 clones, 80% to 90% seen once. The TCR was taken from an elderly woman with active COVID-19. Sequenced material: peripheral blood.

This CDR3 is CASSRQSRGGANVLTF. For the CDR3, the DNA is TGTGCCAGCAGTCGACAGAGCCGTGGGGGGGCCAACGTCCTGACTTTC. The rearrangement joins TRBV6-2 or TRBV6-3 to TRBJ2-6, with a weak D call TRBD1 (5 bases). Trimming took 5 bases from V and 4 from J, leaving 15 bases between them. CDR1 and CDR2 (germline): MNHEY, SVGEGT. The length of the CDR3 is 16 residues.